What follows describes a single TCR beta chain. The specificity of this receptor is unknown. No qualities accompany the bases; no much larger clone lies one base away. The cohort consisted of approximately 690 healthy bone marrow donors. At the time of sampling, every cohort member was nominally healthy, though immune exposures that went unrecorded were likely present. The donor tested CMV seropositive, placing the donor among the approximately 310 seropositive members of the cohort. A peripheral blood sample was provided by each donor, and peripheral blood mononuclear cells were used for TCR beta sequencing. The Qiagen DNeasy Blood Extraction Kit was used to extract genomic DNA from the blood cell samples. The library was obtained by the immunoSEQ multiplex PCR assay. For the multiplex PCR, a mixture combining 60 forward primers for TCR Vbeta segments and 13 reverse primers for TCR Jbeta segments was used. The CDR3 region of rearranged TCR beta genes was amplified from genomic DNA by a multiplex PCR assay. Amplified TCR beta libraries were sequenced as 87-base-pair reads on the Illumina HiSeq System. Per the original workflow: A later analysis counted 75 million to 100 million unique TCR beta chains across the 670 or so repertoires, and around 9.9 million of these chains were shared by at least two donors. A nearest-neighbor algorithm error-corrected the raw reads and collapsed the reads into unique sequences, merging closely related sequences to remove PCR and sequencing errors. V, D and J gene segments were assigned by aligning CDR3 sequences to IMGT reference sequences. Each retained sequence needed at least a six-nucleotide match to both a V gene segment and a J gene segment. A rearrangement was called productive if the CDR3 had no stop codons and remained in frame with V and J, and every other rearrangement was called non-productive. Following IMGT convention, CDR3 was defined as the stretch from the second conserved V-encoded cysteine up to the conserved J-encoded phenylalanine. The earlier analysis of a few hundred of the donors excluded sequences that lacked an unambiguous match to a single V gene segment. An earlier analysis of 587 of the donors called V segments functional above 56.7% productive rearrangements and segregating when the between-donor standard deviation exceeded 5%. A statistical classification framework was built to diagnose cytomegalovirus status from the catalog of TCR beta chain sequences. In a later analysis, TCR nucleotide sequences were compared against IMGT/GENE-DB human TR gene sequences so that V and J genes could be assigned. A later analysis assigned CDR3 sequences and most-parsimonious VDJ recombination scenarios with the TCRdist pipeline. In a later analysis, each TCR beta chain was defined by its CDR3 amino acid sequence together with its V-gene family, and reads lacking a unique V-gene family were excluded. In a later analysis, fewer than 600 highly shared, low-generation-probability nucleotide sequences were removed to address suspected cross-contamination and a sequencing artifact. For each public chain, a later analysis derived a clonal expansion index from normalized ranks of inferred template counts within each repertoire. In a later analysis, generation probabilities were computed using a VDJ recombination model fitted to out-of-frame rearrangements, and the results were checked against IGoR. Hypergeometric tests were used in a later analysis to score TCR-TCR, TCR-HLA and TCR-CMV co-occurrence, with a repertoire-size bias correction applied to the TCR pairs. In a later analysis, false discovery rates were estimated by permuting HLA or CMV assignments 20 times. In a later analysis, co-occurring TCRs were grouped using DBSCAN, and TCRdist sequence similarity was added for clustering within HLA-allele-positive subsets. For co-occurrence clustering, repertoires with fewer than 30,000 or more than 120,000 public chains were excluded, along with five or six repertoires with anomalous nucleotide sharing. Here the immuneACCESS table is served through TCRdb, limited to in-frame sequences with V and J called. Missing clones are a known gap in these copies; in checked studies unresolved V genes cover under half, and the rest lacks a known reason. V, J and clone size derive from that table, while D and trimming were established from the DNA sequence. The sample records about 120,000 clones, about 76% of which are singletons. The ten largest clones take up 9% to 15% of the sample.

This entry comes from a study of cytomegalovirus exposure and HLA in healthy donors (dated by TCRdb to 2015 to 2018). A note on the overall study: An earlier analysis of several hundred of the donors reported 276 Gb of sequence data and 100 million to 120 million unique TCR beta sequences obtained from 180 million or so T cells. To predict cytomegalovirus infection status, the study combined high-throughput TCR immunosequencing, statistical association of individual TCRs with disease status, and machine learning. Of the 300 to 400 genotyped donors, around 81% fell in the genetic ancestry cluster associated with self-reported Caucasian donors. The later analysis used no new phenotypic data to find candidate immune exposures, relying instead on TCR beta sequences and their occurrence across donors. To study patterns of TCR occurrence, a later analysis re-analyzed previously published TCR beta repertoires from 500 to 850 donors and added high-resolution HLA genotyping. Class I and class II HLA loci were covered by the typing at four-digit resolution. Donor age, sex, ethnicity and CMV serostatus were compiled together with the repertoire data. Using immunosequencing, the study profiled T cell repertoires from around 670 subjects and related those repertoires to cytomegalovirus serostatus. In addition to the first cohort of 666 subjects, a separate validation cohort of 120 different subjects was used. Typing coverage varied by locus: roughly 620-640 donors for A, B, C, DRB1 and DQB1; 522 for DQA1; over 600 for DPA1; around 490 for DPB1. Every repertoire in the discovery cohort had been generated on one and the same sequencing platform. An earlier analysis of several hundred of the donors applied high-throughput TCR beta sequencing to assess whether each TCR beta V gene segment acted as functional or pseudogenic. The study was designed to test whether signatures of past pathogen exposure could be identified by cataloging public T cell receptors. Among about 410 genotyped donors of the cohort, an average of approximately 220,000 unique TCR beta nucleotide sequences was sequenced per donor, of which 15% to 20% were non-productive. In a later genetic analysis, genome-wide SNP genotypes for about three fifths of the roughly 670 donors were used, and that subset was treated as a discovery cohort. A handful of DR-DQ haplotypes were treated as single units for association and clustering because of strong linkage in the cohort. An early release covering about 600 HLA-typed donors comprised approximately 300 gigabases of sequencing data and around 80 million unique TCR sequences. Here is what the overall study found, with its caveats: According to a later analysis, TCR association rates differed among HLA loci, with DRB1 alleles showing the most associated TCRs and HLA-C alleles showing the fewest. A few of the identified cytomegalovirus-associated TCR beta chains were confirmed in vitro to be specific for cytomegalovirus antigens. Across donors, most TCR sequences were observed very rarely, whereas some public TCRs were present in many individuals. In a later genetic analysis, fewer N-insertions in productive TCRs were reported among donors in an Asian-associated ancestry cluster than the roughly 670-donor mean. A later analysis reported that several top co-occurrence clusters appeared linked to parvovirus B19, influenza, CMV and Epstein-Barr virus. Linkage disequilibrium might explain the correlated functional status among segregating V segments, but an unknown experimental factor could not be excluded. This cohort had only TCR beta chains sequenced, and the lack of alpha or paired-chain data limited which features could be detected. Compared with equally common non-associated chains, HLA-associated TCR beta chains in a later analysis were more clonally expanded and had lower generation probabilities. In a later analysis, most CMV-associated TCR beta chains were found to appear HLA-restricted, with HLA associations seemingly driven largely by CMV exposure. V-gene and J-gene trimming of TCR beta chains was associated with a missense DCLRE1C variant in a later genetic analysis, and the association was replicated in an independent cohort. Because counts were too low, roughly 17 rarely observed V segments, including chromosome 9 orphons, were left out of the earlier analysis of several hundred of the donors. In the study, approximately 160 TCR beta chains were listed as associated with cytomegalovirus. The sequencing pipeline was judged likely to have produced a cluster of highly shared sequence variants as a technical artifact. Because HLA typing was unavailable for some donors at each locus, only the typed subset was used in association tests. Some IMGT-functional V segments, including TRBV6-2 and TRBV6-3, could not be told apart with the 87-base-pair reads, so those segments were excluded. CMV serostatus was the only immune exposure information available for the cohort. According to the authors, the approach could potentially be generalized to other disease states and immunological phenotypes. A further reported finding was that TCR beta sequences accurately predicted the HLA-A and HLA-B alleles for most subjects in the first cohort. In both the original and validation cohorts, the classifier was reported to diagnose cytomegalovirus status with high specificity and sensitivity. The presence/absence analyses assumed that sequencing depth was roughly uniform across donors, and that assumption may not be true. Broadly in line with IMGT annotations, most TCR beta V segments showed up in productive rearrangements about 90% or about 30% of the time in an earlier analysis of several hundred of the donors. When HLA alleles, especially DR and DQ, strongly co-occurred, TCR associations were difficult to assign to individual alleles. A later analysis associated 17,000 or so TCR beta sequences with specific HLA alleles at a false discovery rate of 0.05.

From a lookup of the germline V gene (reference sequence), CDR1 and CDR2 are MNHEY and SMNVEV. Unmatched junction bases come to 10, with V trimmed by 5 bases and J by 9 bases. Inclusive of the bounding cysteine and phenylalanine, the CDR3 is 14 residues long. The read is trimmed to its CDR3 DNA, 42 bases read in frame from base 1. Recombination joined TRBV27 with TRBJ2-7; TRBD1 aligns with 10 central bases. The TCR sequence derives from a woman in her forties in good health and CMV-seropositive. Sequenced input: PBMCs. For the CDR3, the sequence is CASSPRQGAHGQYF. The sequenced DNA is TGTGCCAGCAGTCCGCGACAGGGGGCTCACGGGCAGTACTTC.